A single sample is the source of the 5 T cell receptor beta chains below, sequenced in a study of response to subunit inactivated influenza vaccine. One entry per CDR3 protein results from TCRdb running MiXCR on the RT-PCR reads. This sample has 550,000 to 800,000 distinct CDR3 sequences, with roughly 13% found just once. The specimen comprised PBMCs from blood, sampled around two weeks before vaccination. The receptors derive from a man aged 50 to 60 who received an inactivated influenza vaccine.

The chain combines TRBV3-1 with TRBJ2-1; D gene ambiguous. Trimming removed 3 bases at V and 10 bases at J, with 10 bases between. Looked up from germline, CDR1 is LGHDT and CDR2 is YNNKEL (reference sequence). The CDR3 extends over 12 amino acids. CDR3 loop: CASSHASGEQFF. The CDR3 DNA is TGTGCCAGCAGCCACGCTTCTGGGGAGCAGTTCTTC.

V and J are TRBV27 and TRBJ2-1, with D perhaps assigned TRBD1 or TRBD2 (5 bases each). From germline, CDR1 is MNHEY and CDR2 SMNVEV (reference sequence). The ends were cut back, 7 bases at V and 3 bases at J, with 22 bases in the middle. The CDR3 covers 17 residues. Here the CDR3 DNA reads TGTGCCAGCAACGTCAATCGGGGCCCGGGGTACTACAATGAGCAGTTCTTC. Translated, it gives CASNVNRGPGYYNEQFF.

V usage is TRBV7-9 and J usage is TRBJ1-6, with no clear D. The CDR3 runs to 15 residues. In germline, CDR1 is SEHNR, CDR2 FQNEAQ (reference sequence). V was cut by 6 bases and J by 10 bases, with 19 bases left in between. CDR3 nucleotide sequence: TGTGCCAGCAGGCGAAGTGGGAGGGAAGGATCACCCCTCCACTTT. Protein product: CASRRSGREGSPLHF.

This rearrangement joins TRBV11-2 to TRBJ2-1; 8 positions agree with TRBD2. The CDR3 totals 16 residues. The ends lost 1 base at V and 9 bases at J; junction bases unmatched: 11. The germline V gene encodes CDR1 SGHAT and CDR2 FQNNGV. The DNA of the CDR3 is TGTGCCAGCAGCTTAGCACCGGGACTAGGCTTGGGTGAGCAGTTCTTC. Residues: CASSLAPGLGLGEQFF.

This clonotype was counted only a few times. The rearrangement joins TRBV28 to TRBJ2-3; D is perhaps TRBD1 (5 bases). Trimming removed 5 bases at V and 0 bases at J, with 18 bases between. From germline, CDR1 is MDHEN and CDR2 SYDVKM. The CDR3 sequence is 17 residues long. The CDR3: CASSPSQFAGSTDTQYF. The CDR3 DNA follows: TGTGCCAGCAGTCCCTCCCAGTTCGCAGGGAGCACAGATACGCAGTATTTT.